This T cell receptor (beta chain) was observed in a study of blood T cell repertoires in COVID-19. Overall study: Nucleic acid was either cDNA or gDNA, and it came from T cells, B-cell-depleted T cells, or PBMCs.

Generated by immunoSEQ multiplex PCR, the TCRdb table keeps only in-frame clones and is missing some. Found here are 350,000 to 550,000 clones, 80% to 90% of them singletons; the top ten hold roughly 4%. The germline V gene encodes CDR1 MNHEY and CDR2 SVGEGT. V lost 4 bases, J lost 9 bases, and 15 bases lay in between. The CDR3 spans 13 residues. This TCR derives from a woman in her twenties or thirties with acute or convalescent COVID-19. Sample: peripheral blood. The rearrangement links TRBV6-2 or TRBV6-3 to TRBJ2-5; D perhaps matches TRBD2 (5 bases). The CDR3 loop is CASSSDPLGAQYF. The DNA for the CDR3 is TGTGCCAGCAGTTCCGACCCACTAGGCGCCCAGTACTTC.